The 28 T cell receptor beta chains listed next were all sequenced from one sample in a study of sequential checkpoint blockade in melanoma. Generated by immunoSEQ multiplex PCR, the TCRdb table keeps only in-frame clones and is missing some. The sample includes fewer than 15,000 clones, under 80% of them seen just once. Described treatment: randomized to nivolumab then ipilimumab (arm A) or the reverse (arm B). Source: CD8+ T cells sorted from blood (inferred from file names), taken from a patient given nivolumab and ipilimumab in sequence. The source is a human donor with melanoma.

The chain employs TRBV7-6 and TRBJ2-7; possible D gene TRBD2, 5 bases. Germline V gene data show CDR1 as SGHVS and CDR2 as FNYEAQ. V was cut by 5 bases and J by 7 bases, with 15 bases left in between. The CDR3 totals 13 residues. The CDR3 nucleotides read TGTGCCAGCAGCCCGGATACCACGGGGGAGCAGTACTTC. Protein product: CASSPDTTGEQYF.

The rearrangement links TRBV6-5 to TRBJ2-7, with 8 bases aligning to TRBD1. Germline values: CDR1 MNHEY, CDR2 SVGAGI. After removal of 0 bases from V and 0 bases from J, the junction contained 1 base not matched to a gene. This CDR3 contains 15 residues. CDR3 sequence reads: CASSYSGQASYEQYF. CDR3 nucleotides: TGTGCCAGCAGTTACTCGGGACAGGCCTCCTACGAGCAGTACTTC.

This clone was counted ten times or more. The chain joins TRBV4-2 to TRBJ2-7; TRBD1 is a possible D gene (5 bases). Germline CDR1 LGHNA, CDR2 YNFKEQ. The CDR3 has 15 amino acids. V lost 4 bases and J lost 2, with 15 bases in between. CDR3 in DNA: TGTGCCAGCAGCCCAAAGAAAGGACAAACCTACGAGCAGTACTTC. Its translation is CASSPKKGQTYEQYF.

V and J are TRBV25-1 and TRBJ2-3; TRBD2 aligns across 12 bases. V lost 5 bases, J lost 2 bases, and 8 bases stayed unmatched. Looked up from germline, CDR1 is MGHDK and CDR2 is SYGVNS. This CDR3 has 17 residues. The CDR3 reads CASSPWTSGEYTDTQYF. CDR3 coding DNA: TGTGCCAGCAGTCCCTGGACTAGCGGGGAGTACACAGATACGCAGTATTTT.

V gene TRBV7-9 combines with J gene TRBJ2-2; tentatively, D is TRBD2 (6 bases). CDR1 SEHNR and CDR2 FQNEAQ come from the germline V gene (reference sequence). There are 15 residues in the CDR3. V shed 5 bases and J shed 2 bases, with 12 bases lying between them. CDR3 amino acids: CASSPRDSNTGELFF. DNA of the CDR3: TGTGCCAGCAGCCCGAGGGACTCCAACACCGGGGAGCTGTTTTTT.

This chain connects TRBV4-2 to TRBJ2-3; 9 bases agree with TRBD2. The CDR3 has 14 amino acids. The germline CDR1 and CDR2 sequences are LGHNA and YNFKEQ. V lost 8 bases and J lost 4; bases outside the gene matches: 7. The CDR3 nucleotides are TGTGCCAGCGATGGCGGGAGGGTGGCAGATACGCAGTATTTT. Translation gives CASDGGRVADTQYF.

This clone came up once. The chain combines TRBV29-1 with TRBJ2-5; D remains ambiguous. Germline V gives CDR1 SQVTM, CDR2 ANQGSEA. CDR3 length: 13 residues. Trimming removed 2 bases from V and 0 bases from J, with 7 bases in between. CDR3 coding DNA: TGCAGCGTTGAAAAACAGAACCAAGAGACCCAGTACTTC. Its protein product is CSVEKQNQETQYF.

The CDR3 DNA sequence: TGCGCCAGCAGCTTGTGGGAGCCCCCACCCTACGAGCAGTACTTC. Residues: CASSLWEPPPYEQYF. V gene TRBV5-1 combines with J gene TRBJ2-7; D may be TRBD2 (5 bases). This CDR3 comprises 15 residues. Trimming pared 1 base from V and 2 bases from J, leaving 13 bases between. The germline CDR1 and CDR2 sequences are SGHRS and YFSETQ.

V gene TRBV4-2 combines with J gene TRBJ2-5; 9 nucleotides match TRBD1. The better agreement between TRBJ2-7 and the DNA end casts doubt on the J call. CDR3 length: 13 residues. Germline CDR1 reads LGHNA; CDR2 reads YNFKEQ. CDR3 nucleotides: TGTGCCAGCAGCGAGACAGGGGGAGGCGAGCAGTACTTC. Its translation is CASSETGGGEQYF.

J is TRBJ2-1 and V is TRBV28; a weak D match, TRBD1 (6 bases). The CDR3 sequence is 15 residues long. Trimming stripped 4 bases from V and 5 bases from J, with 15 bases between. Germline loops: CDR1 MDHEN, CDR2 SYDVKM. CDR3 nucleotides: TGTGCCAGCAGTTCTCGGACAGTTGTTAACAATGAGCAGTTCTTC. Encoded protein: CASSSRTVVNNEQFF.

The CDR3 DNA is TGCGCCAGCAGTGTATCCGGGACTATTTCCTACGAGCAGTACTTC. Translating it yields CASSVSGTISYEQYF. The V call is TRBV10-2, the J call TRBJ2-7, with TRBD2 matching 7 bases. This CDR3 spans 15 amino acids. V was clipped by 4 bases and J by 1 base; unmatched bases: 7. Germline V lookup: CDR1 WSHSY, CDR2 SAAADI.

This CDR3 is CASSSGLGNTEAFF. The CDR3 coding sequence is TGTGCCAGCAGTTCAGGACTCGGGAACACTGAAGCTTTCTTT. This chain links TRBV28 with TRBJ1-1; D uncertain. CDR1 and CDR2 (germline): MDHEN, SYDVKM. CDR3 length equals 14 residues. V dropped 4 bases and J dropped 1 base, with 10 bases sitting between them.

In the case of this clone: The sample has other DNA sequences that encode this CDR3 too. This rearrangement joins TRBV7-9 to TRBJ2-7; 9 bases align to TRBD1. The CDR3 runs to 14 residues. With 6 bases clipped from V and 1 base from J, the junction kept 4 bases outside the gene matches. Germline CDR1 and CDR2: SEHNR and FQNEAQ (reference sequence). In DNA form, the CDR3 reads TGTGCCAGCAGTCCCGGGACAGGGTCCTACGAGCAGTACTTC. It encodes CASSPGTGSYEQYF.

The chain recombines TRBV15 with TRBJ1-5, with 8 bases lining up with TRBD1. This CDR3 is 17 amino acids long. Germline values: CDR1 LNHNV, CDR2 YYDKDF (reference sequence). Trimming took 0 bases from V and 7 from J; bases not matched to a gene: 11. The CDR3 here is CATSRDQGAVLGQPQHF. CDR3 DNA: TGTGCCACCAGCAGAGATCAGGGGGCAGTCCTCGGGCAGCCCCAGCATTTT.

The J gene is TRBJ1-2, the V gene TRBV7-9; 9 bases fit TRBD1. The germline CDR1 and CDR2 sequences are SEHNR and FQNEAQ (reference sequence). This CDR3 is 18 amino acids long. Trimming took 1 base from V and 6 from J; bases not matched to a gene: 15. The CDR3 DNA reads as TGTGCCAGCAGCTTAGGACCCGGGACAGGGAAAAACCGTGATGGCTACACCTTC. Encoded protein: CASSLGPGTGKNRDGYTF.

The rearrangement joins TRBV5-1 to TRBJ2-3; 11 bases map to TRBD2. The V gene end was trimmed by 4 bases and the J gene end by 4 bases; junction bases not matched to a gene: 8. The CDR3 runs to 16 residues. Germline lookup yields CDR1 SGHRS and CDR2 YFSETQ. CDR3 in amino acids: CASSPMTSGTPDTQYF. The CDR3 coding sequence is TGCGCCAGCAGCCCCATGACTAGCGGGACCCCAGATACGCAGTATTTT.

The CDR3 reads CASSPQRGGEQYF. In DNA form, the CDR3 reads TGTGCCAGTAGTCCCCAACGGGGGGGCGAGCAGTACTTC. The chain carries TRBV19 and TRBJ2-7; TRBD2 matches at 8 bases. CDR3 size: 13 residues. V lost 5 bases and J lost 6; bases outside the gene matches: 6. Germline CDR1 is LNHDA and CDR2 is SQIVND (reference sequence).

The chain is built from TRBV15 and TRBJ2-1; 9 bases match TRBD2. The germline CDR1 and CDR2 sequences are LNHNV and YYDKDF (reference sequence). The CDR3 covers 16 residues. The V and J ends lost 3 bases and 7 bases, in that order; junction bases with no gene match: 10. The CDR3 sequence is CATSRGGGALGNEQFF. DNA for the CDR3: TGTGCCACCAGCAGGGGCGGGGGGGCTCTGGGAAATGAGCAGTTCTTC.

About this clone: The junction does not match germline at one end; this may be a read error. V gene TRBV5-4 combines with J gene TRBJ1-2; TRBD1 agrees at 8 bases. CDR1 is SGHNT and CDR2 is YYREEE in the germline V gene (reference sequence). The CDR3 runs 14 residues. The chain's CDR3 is CASREQGEGYDYTF. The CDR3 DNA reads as TGTGCCAGCAGGGAACAGGGGGAAGGGTATGACTACACCTTC.

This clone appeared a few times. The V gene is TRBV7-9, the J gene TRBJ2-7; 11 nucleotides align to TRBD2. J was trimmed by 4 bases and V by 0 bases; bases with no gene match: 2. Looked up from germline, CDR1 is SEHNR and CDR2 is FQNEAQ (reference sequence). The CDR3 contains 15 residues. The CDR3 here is CASSLATSGGYEQYF. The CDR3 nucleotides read TGTGCCAGCAGCTTAGCAACTAGCGGGGGTTACGAGCAGTACTTC.

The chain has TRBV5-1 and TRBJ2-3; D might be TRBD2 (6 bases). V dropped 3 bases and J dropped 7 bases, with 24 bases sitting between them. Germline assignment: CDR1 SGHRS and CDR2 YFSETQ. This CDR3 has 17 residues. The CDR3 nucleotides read TGCGCCAGCAGCTGGAGGGGCGAGAGCGACACCCTTCATACGCAGTATTTT. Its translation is CASSWRGESDTLHTQYF.

CDR3 loop: CASSLGSNLEVYSYNEQFF. CDR3 sequence (DNA): TGTGCCAGCAGCTTAGGCTCTAACCTAGAAGTTTACTCCTACAATGAGCAGTTCTTC. This sequence joins TRBV13 and TRBJ2-1; D call uncertain. From germline, CDR1 is PRHDT and CDR2 FYEKMQ (reference sequence). This CDR3 comprises 19 residues. Trimming removed 0 bases from V and 0 bases from J, with 18 bases in between. Full variable domain (missing parts from reference TRBV13 and TRBJ2-1): AAGVIQSPRHLIKEKRETATLKCYPIPRHDTVYWYQQGPGQDPQFLISFYEKMQSDKGSIPDRFSAQQFSDYHSELNMSSLELGDSALYFCASSLGSNLEVYSYNEQFFGPGTRLTVL.

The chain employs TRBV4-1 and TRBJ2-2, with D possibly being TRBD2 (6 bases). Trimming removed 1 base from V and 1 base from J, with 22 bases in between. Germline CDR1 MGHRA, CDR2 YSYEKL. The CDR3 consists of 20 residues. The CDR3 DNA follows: TGCGCCAGCAGCCAAGTAGGAGGAGGGAGCGGCTTCGGGAACACCGGGGAGCTGTTTTTT. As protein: CASSQVGGGSGFGNTGELFF.

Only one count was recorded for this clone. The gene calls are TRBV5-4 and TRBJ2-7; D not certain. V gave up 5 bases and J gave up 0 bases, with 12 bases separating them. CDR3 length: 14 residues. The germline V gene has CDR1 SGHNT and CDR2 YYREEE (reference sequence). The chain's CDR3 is CASSSSGSSYEQYF. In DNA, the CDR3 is TGTGCCAGCAGTTCCTCAGGAAGCTCCTACGAGCAGTACTTC.

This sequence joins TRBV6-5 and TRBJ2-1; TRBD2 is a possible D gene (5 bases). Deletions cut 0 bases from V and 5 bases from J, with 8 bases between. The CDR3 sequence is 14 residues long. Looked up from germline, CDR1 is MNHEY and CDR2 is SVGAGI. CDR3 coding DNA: TGTGCCAGCAGTTACTCGGACTTGAACAATGAGCAGTTCTTC. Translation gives CASSYSDLNNEQFF.

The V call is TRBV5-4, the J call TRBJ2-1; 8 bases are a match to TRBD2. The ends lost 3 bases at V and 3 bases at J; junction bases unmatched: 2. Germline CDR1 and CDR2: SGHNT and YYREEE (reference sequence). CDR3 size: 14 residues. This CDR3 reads CASSSGLGYNEQFF. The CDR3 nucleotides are TGTGCCAGCAGCTCGGGACTAGGCTACAATGAGCAGTTCTTC.

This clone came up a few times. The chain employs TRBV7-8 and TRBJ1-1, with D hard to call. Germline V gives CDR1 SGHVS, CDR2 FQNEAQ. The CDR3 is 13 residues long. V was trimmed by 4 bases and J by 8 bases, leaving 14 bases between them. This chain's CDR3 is CASSSGIQTEAFF. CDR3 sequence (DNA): TGTGCCAGCAGCTCCGGGATCCAGACCGAAGCTTTCTTT. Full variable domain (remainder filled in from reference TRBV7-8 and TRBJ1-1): GAGVSQSPRYKVAKRGQDVALRCDPISGHVSLFWYQQALGQGPEFLTYFQNEAQLDKSGLPSDRFFAERPEGSVSTLKIQRTQQEDSAVYLCASSSGIQTEAFFGQGTRLTVV.

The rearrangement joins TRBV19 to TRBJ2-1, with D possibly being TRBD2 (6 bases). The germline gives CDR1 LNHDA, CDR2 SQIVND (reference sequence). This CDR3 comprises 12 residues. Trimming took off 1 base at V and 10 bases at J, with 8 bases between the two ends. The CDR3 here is CASSIARDEQFF. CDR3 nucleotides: TGTGCCAGTAGTATAGCGCGGGACGAGCAGTTCTTC. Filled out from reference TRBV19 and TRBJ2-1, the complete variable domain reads DGGITQSPKYLFRKEGQNVTLSCEQNLNHDAMYWYRQDPGQGLRLIYYSQIVNDFQKGDIAEGYSVSREKKESFPLTVTSAQKNPTAFYLCASSIARDEQFFGPGTRLTVL.